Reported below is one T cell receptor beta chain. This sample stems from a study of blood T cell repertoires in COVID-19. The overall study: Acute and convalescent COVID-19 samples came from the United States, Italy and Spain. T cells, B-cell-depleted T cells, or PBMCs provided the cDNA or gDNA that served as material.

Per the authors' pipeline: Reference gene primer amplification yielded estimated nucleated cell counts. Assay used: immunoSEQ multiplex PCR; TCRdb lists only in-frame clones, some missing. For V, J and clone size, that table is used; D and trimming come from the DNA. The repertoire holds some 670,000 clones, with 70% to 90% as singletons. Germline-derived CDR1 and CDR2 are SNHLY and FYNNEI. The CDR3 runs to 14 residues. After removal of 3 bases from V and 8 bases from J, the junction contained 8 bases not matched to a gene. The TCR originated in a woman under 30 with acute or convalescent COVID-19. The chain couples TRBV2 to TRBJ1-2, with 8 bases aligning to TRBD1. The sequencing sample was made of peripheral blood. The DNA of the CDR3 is TGTGCCAGCAGTGATTATGGACAGGGACGGGGCTACACCTTC. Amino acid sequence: CASSDYGQGRGYTF. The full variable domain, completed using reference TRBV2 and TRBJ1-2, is EPEVTQTPSHQVTQMGQEVILRCVPISNHLYFYWYRQILGQKVEFLVSFYNNEISEKSEIFDDQFSVERPDGSNFTLKIRSTKLEDSAMYFCASSDYGQGRGYTFGSGTRLTVV.